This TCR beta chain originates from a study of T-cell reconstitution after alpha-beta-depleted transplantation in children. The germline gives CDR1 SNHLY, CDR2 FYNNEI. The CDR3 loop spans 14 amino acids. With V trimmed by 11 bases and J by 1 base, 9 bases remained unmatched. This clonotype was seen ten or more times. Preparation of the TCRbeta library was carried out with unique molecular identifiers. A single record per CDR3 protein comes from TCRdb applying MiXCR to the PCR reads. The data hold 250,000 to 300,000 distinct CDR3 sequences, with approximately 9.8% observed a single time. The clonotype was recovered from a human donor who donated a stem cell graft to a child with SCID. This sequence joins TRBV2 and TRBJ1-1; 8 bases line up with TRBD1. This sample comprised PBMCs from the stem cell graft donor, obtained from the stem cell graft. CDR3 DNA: TGTGCCGTAAGCCCGACAGGGGCGAACACTGAAGCTTTCTTT. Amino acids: CAVSPTGANTEAFF.